This T cell receptor (beta chain) was sequenced in a study of cytomegalovirus exposure and HLA in healthy donors. Germline loops: CDR1 SGHTA, CDR2 FQGNSA. This CDR3 is built from 15 residues. Trimming at V came to 1 base and at J to 2 bases, leaving 5 bases not matched to a gene. Produced via immunoSEQ multiplex PCR; TCRdb's table is partial and in-frame only. The repertoire holds roughly 260,000 clones, with around nine tenths as singletons. This clonotype originated in a man younger than 35 in good health and CMV-seronegative. The sequencing input was PBMCs. This chain connects TRBV7-2 to TRBJ2-7, with 7 bases that match TRBD1. Here the CDR3 DNA reads TGTGCCAGCAGCTTAGATCGCAGGGGGACCTACGAGCAGTACTTC. Its translation: CASSLDRRGTYEQYF.